The present entry profiles one TCR beta chain with its context. Its antigen specificity is not known. There are no base qualities to consult, and no much larger clone falls within one base. The healthy control group was made up of approximately 40 blood donors, and the Finnish Red Cross blood service supplied their buffy coats. All TCR-sequenced material derived from peripheral blood: patient blood samples and healthy donor buffy coats. Ficoll-Hypaque gradient centrifugation was used to isolate peripheral blood mononuclear cells. Magnetic purification was used to isolate CD4+ cells from the buffy coats of the healthy controls. The Gentra Puregene Cell and Tissue kit was used to extract genomic DNA, and a Qubit 2.0 fluorometer was used to measure the amount of genomic DNA. The record originates from a study of STAT5B mutations in CD4+ large granular lymphocyte leukemia (dated by TCRdb to about 2022). Some background on the complete study: Among the healthy controls, the CDR3 'QG' motif was associated with a particular HLA allele. The study compared the TCRbeta repertoires of patients with CD4+ T-cell large granular lymphocyte leukemia against those of healthy blood donors. Flow cytometry on FACSCanto II or FACSVerse showed that the purified fractions were more than 95% pure among lymphocytes.

What the authors observed across the whole study: Data were not HLA-matched; higher clonality in CD4+ versus CD8+ T-LGLL could reflect the relatively small sample size. Each patient's main leukemic clonotypes were private, but around 27% of these clonotypes showed up at low frequency in the non-leukemic repertoires of other patients. CD4-sorted patient repertoires appeared more clonal than healthy CD4+ repertoires, and this difference persisted after removing the putative leukemic clones.

The immunoSEQ assay at survey resolution was used to sequence TCRbeta rearrangements from genomic DNA. The source study handled its data this way. A lowest detectable productive clonotype frequency of 2.59 x 10-5 was observed in the TCR sequencing data. Analyses included only productive TCRbeta rearrangements, meaning complete and in-frame sequences. Sample clonality was computed as Simpson clonality in the immunoSEQ Analyzer version 3.0. Clones were binned by frequency as very rare, small, medium, large (1-20%) or hyperexpanded (>20%). Generation probabilities were estimated with OLGA 1.2.3, V-gene circos plots were generated with VDJtools, specificities were searched for in VDJdb, and CDR3 motifs were identified with GLIPH. Held by TCRdb, this immuneACCESS table contains in-frame sequences only and omits some clones. Under half of the omission traces to an unresolved V gene where checked; the cause of the rest is unknown. D and trimming come from the DNA, and the V and J calls and clone size come from that table. The sample data list roughly 40,000 clones, and 65% to 85% of these were observed just once. The ten largest clonotypes hold around 0.37% of the sample.

Specimen: CD4+ T cells from blood buffy coats. The sequence was collected from a human donor in good health.

For the CDR3, the sequence is CASRKTGSTDTQYF. The DNA sequence is given as TGCGCCAGCAGAAAGACAGGAAGCACAGATACGCAGTATTTT. The chain is assembled from TRBV5-1 and TRBJ2-3; the D region possibly corresponds to TRBD1 (6 bases align). Reading the germline V gene gives CDR1 SGHRS and CDR2 YFSETQ. Its CDR3 holds 14 amino acids, cysteine through phenylalanine. Here the CDR3 DNA is all that survives: 42 bases in frame from base 1. Between the V and J ends, shortened by 5 bases and 0 bases respectively, the junction contains 10 bases.